This TCR beta chain was identified in a study of cytomegalovirus exposure and HLA in healthy donors. Study-wide points: A few CMV-associated chains proved CMV antigen-specific in vitro. Earlier results showed most TCR beta V segments being productive about 87% or about 30% of the time.

The PCR used 60 Vbeta and 13 Jbeta primers. The assay was immunoSEQ multiplex PCR, and TCRdb's table has in-frame clones only and misses some. The data show about 140,000 clones, around two thirds seen once. With regard to this clone: Its specificity is not known.

Sequenced: PBMCs. This TCR derives from a young man in good health and CMV-seropositive.

The CDR3 DNA sequence: TGTGCCAGCAGTCCTAGCGACCAAGAGACCCAGTACTTC. This gives the protein CASSPSDQETQYF. The chain links TRBV14 to TRBJ2-5; TRBD2 might be the D (6 bases). V was shortened by 6 bases and J by 0 bases, with 8 bases between the two germline ends. In germline, CDR1 is SGHDN, CDR2 FVKESK. The CDR3 runs to 13 residues.